This is a list of T cell receptor beta chains from one sample in a study of cytomegalovirus exposure and HLA in healthy donors. Data came from immunoSEQ multiplex PCR; TCRdb stores just in-frame clones and leaves some out. The data contain around 230,000 clones, roughly 73% of them singletons. Sequencing input: PBMCs. These receptors were collected from a boy aged 10-17 years in good health and CMV-seronegative. The CDR3 runs from the conserved cysteine through the conserved F or W. A D gene is named only where the DNA matches it firmly. Not all rows give a size; the values are once, few, many and, for expanded clones, a class.

V,J,D,size,CDR3,DNA
TRBV7-9,TRBJ1-1,.,.,CASSLAENTEAFF,TGTGCCAGCAGCTTGGCGGAGAACACTGAAGCTTTCTTT
TRBV6-6,TRBJ2-1,.,once,CASSPGGTGLEQFF,TGTGCCAGCAGCCCGGGGGGCACAGGGCTTGAGCAGTTCTTC
TRBV7-9,TRBJ2-1,TRBD1,.,CASSPRQGWENEQFF,TGTGCCAGCAGCCCTAGACAGGGTTGGGAGAATGAGCAGTTCTTC
TRBV2,TRBJ2-7,TRBD2,.,CASRTGTSGPYEQYF,TGTGCCAGCAGGACCGGGACTAGCGGACCCTACGAGCAGTACTTC
TRBV7-6,TRBJ2-5,TRBD2,.,CASSLVPSGRAQETQYF,TGTGCCAGCAGCTTAGTCCCTAGCGGGAGGGCGCAAGAGACCCAGTACTTC
TRBV11-3,TRBJ2-5,TRBD2,.,CASSVRGFGLAGQETQYF,TGTGCCAGCAGCGTCAGAGGGTTTGGACTAGCGGGCCAAGAGACCCAGTACTTC
TRBV27,TRBJ2-2,.,.,CASSPFGELFF,TGTGCCAGCAGCCCGTTCGGGGAGCTGTTTTTT
TRBV9,TRBJ2-3,TRBD2,few,CASSGRGGNTQYF,TGTGCCAGCAGTGGGAGGGGCGGAAATACGCAGTATTTT
TRBV19,TRBJ1-5,.,.,CASSIGGGPREPQHF,TGTGCCAGTAGTATTGGGGGGGGCCCTCGGGAGCCCCAGCATTTT
TRBV6-6,TRBJ2-7,TRBD2,.,CASSLSRGGPEQYF,TGTGCCAGCAGTCTCAGCCGCGGGGGGCCCGAGCAGTACTTC
TRBV5-8,TRBJ2-3,TRBD2,.,CASSLAGGRAYTDTQYF,TGTGCCAGCAGCTTGGCTGGCGGGAGGGCCTATACAGATACGCAGTATTTT
TRBV11-3,TRBJ2-5,TRBD2,.,CASTARGGIETQYF,TGTGCCAGCACCGCCCGGGGAGGGATAGAGACCCAGTACTTC
TRBV5-1,TRBJ2-3,.,.,CASSLGVAGSQGADTQYF,TGCGCCAGCAGCTTAGGTGTCGCGGGGTCCCAAGGAGCAGATACGCAGTATTTT
TRBV2,TRBJ2-1,TRBD2,once,CASSDQLAGVDNEQFF,TGTGCCAGCAGTGACCAACTAGCGGGAGTCGACAATGAGCAGTTCTTC
TRBV4-1,TRBJ2-7,TRBD1,.,CASSRGTGGLVEQYF,TGCGCCAGCAGCCGGGGGACAGGGGGCCTCGTCGAGCAGTACTTC
TRBV6-6,TRBJ2-1,TRBD2,once,CASSNGRFTYNEQFF,TGTGCCAGCAGTAACGGGAGGTTCACCTACAATGAGCAGTTCTTC
TRBV30,TRBJ1-2,.,.,CAWSDTQGTGYGYTF,TGTGCCTGGAGTGACACCCAGGGGACGGGCTATGGCTACACCTTC
TRBV11-2,TRBJ1-1,TRBD1,once,CASSQTGEYTEAFF,TGTGCCAGCAGCCAGACAGGGGAGTACACTGAAGCTTTCTTT
TRBV6-5,TRBJ1-3,.,.,CASRLDVSSGNTIYF,TGTGCCAGCAGACTAGACGTAAGCTCTGGAAACACCATATATTTT
TRBV5-1,TRBJ2-7,TRBD2,.,CASSLVAGGLTYEQYF,TGCGCCAGCAGCTTGGTAGCGGGAGGGTTAACCTACGAGCAGTACTTC
TRBV7-9,TRBJ2-7,TRBD2,.,CASSRAGGSANEQYF,TGTGCCAGCAGCCGGGCGGGCGGGAGTGCCAACGAGCAGTACTTC
TRBV19,TRBJ2-7,TRBD1,.,CASSSGTGGAGFEQYF,TGTGCCAGTAGTTCAGGAACAGGGGGCGCTGGGTTCGAGCAGTACTTC
TRBV6-1,TRBJ2-3,.,.,CASRVRLVSTDTQYF,TGTGCCAGCAGAGTAAGACTAGTAAGCACAGATACGCAGTATTTT
TRBV18,TRBJ2-7,TRBD2,.,CASSSGTSDSYEQYF,TGTGCCAGCTCATCTGGGACTAGCGACTCCTACGAGCAGTACTTC
TRBV5-1,TRBJ1-2,.,once,CASRDGIFGYGYTF,TGCGCCAGCCGAGACGGGATCTTCGGCTATGGCTACACCTTC
TRBV11-3,TRBJ1-2,.,.,CASSVGRPYGYTF,TGTGCCAGCAGCGTTGGCAGGCCGTATGGCTACACCTTC
TRBV4-1,TRBJ2-7,TRBD1,once,CASSQGKGQSTYEQYF,TGCGCCAGCAGCCAGGGAAAGGGACAGTCAACCTACGAGCAGTACTTC
TRBV23-1,TRBJ2-6,.,.,CASSQSLDAGANVLTF,TGCGCCAGCAGTCAATCCCTAGACGCTGGGGCCAACGTCCTGACTTTC
TRBV19,TRBJ1-1,.,.,CASSSWRGRGNTEAFF,TGTGCCAGTAGTAGCTGGAGGGGCCGGGGGAACACTGAAGCTTTCTTT
TRBV7-9,TRBJ2-3,TRBD2,.,CASSLTAGGPRDTQYF,TGTGCCAGCAGCTTGACGGCGGGAGGGCCACGAGATACGCAGTATTTT
TRBV29-1,TRBJ1-1,TRBD1,.,CSVAWTGTTEAFF,TGCAGCGTGGCCTGGACAGGAACGACTGAAGCTTTCTTT
TRBV5-6,TRBJ1-6,TRBD1,.,CASSLSGTGENSPLHF,TGTGCCAGCAGCTTGTCTGGGACAGGGGAAAACTCACCCCTCCACTTT
TRBV2,TRBJ1-1,.,.,CASSGSWGVLNTEAFF,TGTGCCAGCAGTGGCTCGTGGGGGGTTCTGAACACTGAAGCTTTCTTT
TRBV5-1,TRBJ2-5,.,few,CASSLGTIQETQYF,TGCGCCAGCAGCTTGGGGACAATCCAAGAGACCCAGTACTTC
TRBV2,TRBJ1-6,.,.,CASTGLSSYNSPLHF,TGTGCCAGCACAGGGCTAAGCTCCTATAATTCACCCCTCCACTTT
TRBV6-1,TRBJ1-1,TRBD1,.,CASSLGQTNTEAFF,TGTGCCAGCAGCCTGGGACAGACGAACACTGAAGCTTTCTTT
TRBV4-1,TRBJ1-1,.,.,CASSLRTGNTEAFF,TGCGCCAGCAGCCTCCGGACTGGGAACACTGAAGCTTTCTTT
TRBV19,TRBJ2-7,TRBD2,.,CASSRPGGRMPYEQYF,TGTGCCAGTAGTAGGCCTGGCGGGAGGATGCCCTACGAGCAGTACTTC
TRBV11-3,TRBJ2-7,TRBD1,.,CASSLDRGASYEQYF,TGTGCCAGCAGCTTGGACAGGGGCGCCTCCTACGAGCAGTACTTC
TRBV27,TRBJ2-2,.,.,CASTEFGVNTGELFF,TGTGCCAGCACCGAGTTCGGGGTAAACACCGGGGAGCTGTTTTTT
TRBV14,TRBJ2-7,TRBD2,.,CASNIAGVHYEQYF,TGTGCCAGCAACATAGCGGGAGTCCACTACGAGCAGTACTTC
TRBV18,TRBJ1-1,.,.,CASSQGQGQNTEAFF,TGTGCCAGCTCACAGGGGCAGGGGCAGAACACTGAAGCTTTCTTT
TRBV6-4,TRBJ1-2,.,.,CASSPRARGDYGYPF,TGTGCCAGCAGCCCCAGGGCTAGAGGGGACTATGGCTACCCCTTC
TRBV7-9,TRBJ1-1,TRBD1,.,CASSLTGQGRWISAEAFF,TGTGCCAGCAGCCTGACGGGACAGGGACGATGGATTAGTGCTGAAGCTTTCTTT
TRBV9,TRBJ2-4,.,.,CASSVEGSPRGKGKNIQYF,TGTGCCAGCAGCGTAGAGGGTAGCCCAAGGGGGAAGGGCAAAAACATTCAGTACTTC
TRBV19,TRBJ2-5,.,.,CASSSQVQETQYF,TGTGCCAGTAGTTCGCAGGTCCAAGAGACCCAGTACTTC
TRBV6-6,TRBJ2-1,.,.,CASSYRDMQFF,TGTGCCAGCAGTTACAGGGACATGCAGTTCTTC
TRBV10-3,TRBJ1-2,TRBD1,once,CAISVERTGNGYTF,TGTGCCATCAGTGTTGAGAGGACAGGGAACGGCTACACCTTC
TRBV27,TRBJ2-7,.,.,CASSLVLGQVYEQYF,TGTGCCAGCAGTTTAGTTTTGGGACAAGTCTACGAGCAGTACTTC
TRBV21-1,TRBJ2-3,.,.,CASTRTGTDTQYF,TGTGCCAGCACCCGGACAGGGACAGATACGCAGTATTTT
TRBV9,TRBJ1-2,.,.,CASSGGGVDSHGNDPGYTF,TGTGCCAGCAGCGGCGGGGGAGTGGACTCCCACGGGAATGACCCTGGCTACACCTTC
TRBV12-5,TRBJ1-2,.,.,CASGLVLSSNYGYTF,TGTGCTAGTGGTTTGGTACTAAGCTCTAACTATGGCTACACCTTC
TRBV7-8,TRBJ2-1,TRBD2,.,CASSLAGGPMKGNEQFF,TGTGCCAGCAGCTTAGCGGGAGGGCCCATGAAGGGCAATGAGCAGTTCTTC